Following are 27 T cell receptor beta chains from one sample sequenced in a study of CD8+CD57+ T cells in acquired aplastic anemia. Both TCR beta VDJ combination and CDR3 sequence profiling were carried out. Genomic DNA was the template for this profiling. From the reads, TCRdb called clonotypes with MiXCR, one entry per CDR3 protein. The sample includes hundreds of thousands of distinct CDR3 sequences, roughly 68% seen only once; the top ten take 3% to 5%. Sequencing used sorted CD4+, CD8+, or CD8+CD57+ T cells (not recorded which) from PBMCs. The origin of the receptors is a human donor in good health, serving as a control.

To note about this clonotype: Relative to the germline gene, one junction end is altered; a read error may explain this. This chain links TRBV7-2 with TRBJ1-2, with no clear D. CDR3 length equals 13 residues. Germline CDR1 is SGHTA and CDR2 is FQGNSA. The CDR3 nucleotides are TGTGCCATCAGCTTAGAAGGTAACTATGGCTACACCTTC. Translating it yields CAISLEGNYGYTF. The complete variable domain, with remaining parts taken from reference TRBV7-2 and TRBJ1-2, reads GAGVSQSPSNKVTEKGKDVELRCDPISGHTALYWYRQSLGQGLEFLIYFQGNSAPDKSGLPSDRFSAERTGGSVSTLTIQRTQQEDSAVYLCAISLEGNYGYTFGSGTRLTVV.

As for this clonotype: This is likely a read error, given that the CDR3 carries no conserved phenylalanine or tryptophan at its end. Because the CDR3's place on the DNA is in doubt, the DNA is left out and the CDR3 is given as listed by TCRdb. The genes are TRBV10-2 and TRBJ1-6; the table's D call of TRBD1 was not tested on the DNA. Germline V CDR1 and CDR2: WSHSY, SAAADI. With termini counted, the CDR3 has 18 amino acids. CDR3 protein: CASSESGRGASQYFGPGT.

The chain joins TRBV10-3 to TRBJ1-2; perhaps TRBD1 as D (5 bases). CDR1 and CDR2 (germline): ENHRY, SYGVKD. The CDR3 has 14 amino acids. The V gene lost 4 bases and the J gene lost 5 bases, with 14 bases spanning the gap. The CDR3 DNA follows: TGTGCCATCAGTGGACAGACGACCGGGTATGGCTACACCTTC. It encodes CAISGQTTGYGYTF.

The gene calls are TRBV14 and TRBJ2-1; TRBD1 aligns across 10 bases. The CDR3 runs 14 residues. Losses at the gene ends were 0 bases for V and 16 bases for J; bases not matched to a gene: 9. Germline V CDR1 and CDR2: SGHDN, FVKESK. In nucleotides, the CDR3 is TGTGCCAGCAGCCAAGATCTCCGGGACAGGGGCCAATTCTTC. This sequence encodes CASSQDLRDRGQFF.

This clonotype occurred many times. J is TRBJ1-5 and V is TRBV7-2; no reliable D call. V shed 0 bases and J shed 5 bases, with 2 bases lying between them. The CDR3 consists of 12 residues. Germline CDR1 and CDR2: SGHTA and FQGNSA. The CDR3 DNA follows: TGTGCCAGCAGCTTAGCCGATCAGCCCCAGCATTTT. The encoded protein is CASSLADQPQHF.

This clonotype was counted at least ten times. V and J are TRBV12-3 or TRBV12-4 and TRBJ1-4; D might be TRBD1 (5 bases). V was cut by 5 bases and J by 0 bases, with 10 bases left in between. CDR3 length: 15 amino acids. Written as DNA, the CDR3 is TGTGCCAGCAGTCAAACAGGATCAACTAATGAAAAACTGTTTTTT. It is translated as CASSQTGSTNEKLFF.

The table lists this clonotype with a count of one. The J gene is TRBJ2-7, the V gene TRBV20-1; D might be TRBD1 or TRBD2, each matching 5 bases. CDR1 is DFQATT and CDR2 is SNEGSKA in the germline V gene (reference sequence). V was pared by 5 bases and J by 5 bases, with 19 bases between. The length of the CDR3 is 14 residues. The CDR3 region has the DNA TGCAGTGCTGGGGCCAGCGGAGGCTTGGACGAGCAGTACTTC. Its translation: CSAGASGGLDEQYF.

Notes on this clonotype: Relative to the germline gene, one junction end is altered; a read error may explain this. The chain recombines TRBV7-8 with TRBJ2-5, with D possibly being TRBD1 or TRBD2 (5 bases each). Germline V gene sequence: CDR1 SGHVS, CDR2 FQNEAQ. The CDR3 loop spans 13 amino acids. The CDR3 DNA is TGTGCCAGCAGCTTACACCAGAACACCAGGGAGCTCTTC. This encodes CASSLHQNTRELF.

Remarks on this clonotype: This CDR3 is missing its conserved last phenylalanine or tryptophan, likely due to a read error. The DNA is omitted, as the CDR3 cannot be located on it reliably, and the CDR3 follows TCRdb's listing. The rearrangement joins TRBV7-9 to TRBJ1-1; TRBD1 is taken as the D call from the table, unchecked against the DNA. Germline values: CDR1 SEHNR, CDR2 FQNEAQ (reference sequence). The CDR3 region is 13 residues in length, termini included. The CDR3 reads CASSLGRKGAFFG.

The rearrangement links TRBV2 to TRBJ1-2; TRBD1 is a possible D gene (5 bases). The germline V and J ends were trimmed by 7 bases and 8 bases, with 14 bases remaining between them. CDR1 and CDR2 from the germline V gene are SNHLY and FYNNEI. The length of the CDR3 is 12 residues. The CDR3 bases are TGTGCCAGCACCCAGGGCTTAGGAGGCTACACCTTC. Translation gives CASTQGLGGYTF.

A note on this clonotype: Sequence at one end of the junction differs from germline and may be a read error. The chain is built from TRBV7-9 and TRBJ1-2, with D possibly TRBD1 on 6 matching bases. There are 14 residues in the CDR3. Germline loops: CDR1 SEHNR, CDR2 FQNEAQ (reference sequence). In DNA form, the CDR3 reads TGTGCCAGCAGCTTAGGGAGGGGGAACACTGAATACTTCTTC. Its protein is CASSLGRGNTEYFF. Supplemented by reference TRBV7-9 and TRBJ1-2, the full variable domain reads DTGVSQNPRHKITKRGQNVTFRCDPISEHNRLYWYRQTLGQGPEFLTYFQNEAQLEKSRLLSDRFSAERPKGSFSTLEIQRTEQGDSAMYLCASSLGRGNTEYFFGSGTRLTVV.

Turning to this clonotype: Just one base apart from a much larger clone, this may be a read error. The conserved final phenylalanine or tryptophan is absent from the CDR3, which likely points to a read error. The chain is built from TRBV3-1 and TRBJ2-3; 9 bases agree with TRBD2. Trimming removed 5 bases from V and 6 bases from J; junction bases left unmatched: 9. The CDR3 is made up of 15 amino acids. The V gene's germline CDR1 is LGHDT and CDR2 YNNKEL (reference sequence). The CDR3 DNA is TGTGCCAGCAGCGGCGGGGCGGGGGGGCTGGATACGCAGTATTCT. It yields the protein CASSGGAGGLDTQYS.

The chain is built from TRBV15 and TRBJ1-2; D uncertain. Per germline, CDR1 LNHNV and CDR2 YYDKDF (reference sequence). This CDR3 region has 13 residues. Trimming removed 11 bases at V and 0 bases at J, with 13 bases between. The CDR3 nucleotides are TGTGCCCCCTGTCATCTAGCTAACTATGGCTACACCTTC. Amino acids: CAPCHLANYGYTF.

This clonotype came up many times. V gene TRBV5-1 combines with J gene TRBJ2-3; TRBD2 agrees at 7 bases. The trim removed 2 bases at V and 6 bases at J, leaving 6 bases unmatched. Germline CDR1 SGHRS, CDR2 YFSETQ. The CDR3 totals 14 residues. In nucleotides, the CDR3 is TGCGCCAGCAGCTTTGGACTAGATGTGGATACGCAGTATTTT. It codes for CASSFGLDVDTQYF.

The sample holds a few counts of this clonotype. This chain links TRBV7-2 with TRBJ2-7, with no clear D. This CDR3 has 11 amino acids. The germline V and J ends were trimmed by 1 base and 6 bases, with 4 bases remaining between them. Germline CDR1 is SGHTA and CDR2 is FQGNSA. The CDR3 loop reads CASSLVVEQYF. The CDR3 DNA sequence: TGTGCCAGCAGCTTAGTCGTCGAGCAGTACTTC.

As for this clonotype: The junction departs from germline at one end; a sequencing error may be responsible. This chain links TRBV7-2 with TRBJ2-7, with D maybe TRBD1 (5 bases). The CDR3 loop spans 15 amino acids. Germline values: CDR1 SGHTA, CDR2 FQGNSA. CDR3 region: CASSLAPGPYDEHYF. In nucleotides, the CDR3 is TGTGCCAGCAGCTTAGCCCCAGGGCCCTACGACGAGCACTACTTC.

This clonotype was observed at least ten times. The gene calls are TRBV19 and TRBJ1-5, with 12 bases aligning to TRBD1. The CDR3 has 13 amino acids. In germline, CDR1 is LNHDA, CDR2 SQIVND (reference sequence). The V segment lost 10 bases and the J segment 7 bases; nucleotides outside the gene matches: 5. CDR3 region: CATAGTGGQPQHF. The CDR3 DNA is TGTGCCACCGCCGGGACAGGGGGCCAGCCCCAGCATTTT.

In the case of this clonotype: No DNA is shown, since the ends of the CDR3 on it are uncertain; the CDR3 is the one TCRdb lists. J is TRBJ1-2 and V is TRBV7-2. Germline V gene lookup returns CDR1 SGHTA and CDR2 FQGNSA. A total of 15 residues make up the CDR3, ends included. The CDR3 region is CASSSNTDYGYTFTF.

The rearrangement joins TRBV10-3 to TRBJ1-6; 10 bases are a match to TRBD1. V trimming: 2 bases; J trimming: 6 bases; junction bases outside the gene matches: 4. CDR3 length: 16 residues. CDR1 and CDR2 (germline): ENHRY, SYGVKD. Here the CDR3 reads CAISERDRGGNSPLHF. In nucleotides, the CDR3 is TGTGCCATCAGTGAGCGGGACAGGGGAGGTAATTCACCCCTCCACTTT.

The table lists this clonotype with a count of one. The rearrangement joins TRBV10-3 to TRBJ1-6; possibly TRBD1 for D (5 bases). This CDR3 region has 14 residues. The germline V gene has CDR1 ENHRY and CDR2 SYGVKD. Trimming shortened V by 4 bases and J by 18 bases, and 22 bases separated the two germline ends. The CDR3: CAISGGQVNRAHHF. The CDR3 DNA follows: TGTGCCATCAGTGGGGGCCAGGTAAATAGGGCCCACCACTTT.

The sample holds many counts of this clonotype. The chain joins TRBV7-3 to TRBJ2-1; 12 bases agree with TRBD2. The CDR3 is 14 residues long. With 5 bases clipped from V and 7 bases from J, the junction kept 3 bases outside the gene matches. From germline, CDR1 is SGHTA and CDR2 FQGTGA. Here the CDR3 reads CASSTLAGGNEQFF. CDR3 sequence (DNA): TGTGCCAGCAGCACGCTAGCGGGGGGGAATGAGCAGTTCTTC.

As regards this clonotype: Given a much more abundant clone one base away, this may be a read error. Given the absence of the conserved phenylalanine or tryptophan at the CDR3 end, a read error is likely. V usage is TRBV6-2 or TRBV6-3 and J usage is TRBJ2-3; 9 positions agree with TRBD1. CDR1 and CDR2 from the germline V gene are MNHEY and SVGEGT. The CDR3 sequence is 17 residues long. The ends lost 2 bases at V and 0 bases at J; junction bases unmatched: 6. The CDR3 nucleotides are TGTGCCAGCAGTTACCGCATCGACAGGGGGAGCACAGATACGCAGTATCTT. Encoded protein: CASSYRIDRGSTDTQYL.

This clonotype appeared once. The chain has TRBV2 and TRBJ2-2; D possibly corresponds to TRBD2 (5 bases). V was cut by 4 bases and J by 8 bases, with 8 bases left in between. This CDR3 comprises 12 residues. Germline V CDR1 and CDR2: SNHLY, FYNNEI. The CDR3: CASSGTRGELFF. The CDR3, as DNA: TGTGCCAGCAGTGGAACTAGGGGGGAGCTGTTTTTT.

On this clonotype itself: One junction end does not reproduce the germline sequence, and a read error may be involved. The rearrangement joins TRBV7-4 to TRBJ1-6; tentatively, D is TRBD1 (5 bases). Germline CDR1 is SGHVT and CDR2 is SQSDAQ. The CDR3 is 15 amino acids. The CDR3: CASSVARLWGQRLHF. The CDR3 DNA sequence: TGTGCCAGCAGCGTAGCCCGGTTATGGGGCCAACGTCTCCACTTT.

This clonotype was counted at least ten times. CDR3: CASTSLQANYGYTF. CDR3 coding DNA: TGTGCCAGCACCTCCTTACAAGCGAACTATGGCTACACCTTC. The chain employs TRBV11-2 and TRBJ1-2; D ambiguous. The length of the CDR3 is 14 residues. V was clipped by 7 bases and J by 2 bases, with 14 bases between them. Germline V lookup: CDR1 SGHAT, CDR2 FQNNGV.

V usage is TRBV5-1 and J usage is TRBJ2-1; 12 nucleotides align to TRBD1. The ends lost 4 bases at V and 9 bases at J; junction bases unmatched: 8. CDR3 length equals 15 residues. The germline V gene encodes CDR1 SGHRS and CDR2 YFSETQ. In nucleotides, the CDR3 is TGCGCCAGCAGCCCAGGGACAGGGGGCACGAGTGAGCAGTTCTTC. Amino acid sequence: CASSPGTGGTSEQFF.

CDR3 nucleotide sequence: TGTGCCAGCAGTTATAGTAGGACAGGGGGCGAAGAGGAGACCCAGTACTTC. Translating it yields CASSYSRTGGEEETQYF. This chain links TRBV6-1 with TRBJ2-5; 11 bases are a match to TRBD1. V lost 5 bases, J lost 5 bases, and 13 bases stayed unmatched. Per germline, CDR1 MNHNS and CDR2 SASEGT. The CDR3 is 17 residues long.